This is a list of T cell receptor beta chains from one sample in a study of T cell responses to AZD1222 COVID-19 vaccine. Data came from immunoSEQ multiplex PCR; TCRdb stores just in-frame clones and leaves some out. The sample includes 100,000 or so clones, roughly 86% of them seen just once. This sample comprised peripheral blood, obtained 28 days after the second AZD1222 dose. Receptors originate from an adult who received the AZD1222 COVID-19 vaccine. Each CDR3 is given with its conserved first and last residue. Fields, in order: V gene, D gene, J gene, clone size, CDR3 protein, CDR3 DNA. D genes are given only for firm matches. Size is stated for part of the rows, as once, few or many counts, or as a class when the clone is expanded.

V gene: TRBV7-2
D gene: TRBD2
J gene: TRBJ2-3
clone size: NA
CDR3 protein: CASSLVAGAGTDTQYF
CDR3 DNA: TGTGCCAGCAGCTTAGTGGCGGGAGCGGGCACAGATACGCAGTATTTT

V gene: TRBV5-1
D gene: TRBD1
J gene: TRBJ2-1
clone size: once
CDR3 protein: CASSLGGQFNEQFF
CDR3 DNA: TGCGCCAGCAGCTTGGGGGGACAGTTCAATGAGCAGTTCTTC

V gene: TRBV7-9
D gene: TRBD1
J gene: TRBJ1-2
clone size: NA
CDR3 protein: CASSPTGGDGYTF
CDR3 DNA: TGTGCCAGCAGCCCGACAGGGGGCGACGGCTACACCTTC

V gene: TRBV28
D gene: TRBD1
J gene: TRBJ2-5
clone size: NA
CDR3 protein: CASSNRGYGGRETQYF
CDR3 DNA: TGTGCCAGCAGCAACAGGGGGTATGGAGGAAGGGAGACCCAGTACTTC

V gene: TRBV20-1
D gene: NA
J gene: TRBJ1-2
clone size: NA
CDR3 protein: CSAREDYGYTF
CDR3 DNA: TGCAGTGCTAGAGAGGACTATGGCTACACCTTC

V gene: TRBV9
D gene: NA
J gene: TRBJ1-1
clone size: NA
CDR3 protein: CASSVGDRYYTEAFF
CDR3 DNA: TGTGCCAGCAGCGTAGGGGACCGATATTACACTGAAGCTTTCTTT

V gene: TRBV12-3/TRBV12-4
D gene: NA
J gene: TRBJ2-3
clone size: NA
CDR3 protein: CASSLLSTDTQYF
CDR3 DNA: TGTGCCAGCAGTTTACTTAGCACAGATACGCAGTATTTT

V gene: TRBV3-1/TRBV3-2
D gene: NA
J gene: TRBJ1-3
clone size: once
CDR3 protein: CASSQGRVTGNTIYF
CDR3 DNA: TGTGCCAGCAGCCAAGGGAGGGTAACGGGAAACACCATATATTTT

V gene: TRBV27
D gene: TRBD2
J gene: TRBJ2-1
clone size: NA
CDR3 protein: CASSPRDYDNEQFF
CDR3 DNA: TGTGCCAGCAGTCCCCGGGACTACGACAATGAGCAGTTCTTC

V gene: TRBV30
D gene: NA
J gene: TRBJ1-6
clone size: NA
CDR3 protein: CAWSVGESPLHF
CDR3 DNA: TGTGCCTGGAGTGTGGGGGAATCACCCCTCCACTTT

V gene: TRBV5-1
D gene: NA
J gene: TRBJ2-7
clone size: NA
CDR3 protein: CASSLGSRAYSYEQYF
CDR3 DNA: TGCGCCAGCAGCTTGGGTTCTCGAGCCTACTCCTACGAGCAGTACTTC

V gene: TRBV14
D gene: NA
J gene: TRBJ1-4
clone size: once
CDR3 protein: CASSPLGGREGEKLFF
CDR3 DNA: TGTGCCAGCAGCCCCCTGGGGGGGCGAGAAGGTGAAAAACTGTTTTTT

V gene: TRBV7-2
D gene: NA
J gene: TRBJ2-1
clone size: NA
CDR3 protein: CASSPTNFEQFF
CDR3 DNA: TGTGCCAGCAGTCCGACTAATTTTGAGCAGTTCTTC

V gene: TRBV2
D gene: TRBD1
J gene: TRBJ2-2
clone size: once
CDR3 protein: CASRDRVNTGELFF
CDR3 DNA: TGTGCCAGCAGAGACAGGGTGAACACCGGGGAGCTGTTTTTT

V gene: TRBV4-1
D gene: TRBD2
J gene: TRBJ2-7
clone size: NA
CDR3 protein: CASSQDVDGLGSYEQYF
CDR3 DNA: TGCGCCAGCAGCCAAGATGTTGATGGACTAGGTAGCTACGAGCAGTACTTC

V gene: TRBV27
D gene: NA
J gene: TRBJ2-7
clone size: NA
CDR3 protein: CASSLGTPSYEQYF
CDR3 DNA: TGTGCCAGCAGTTTAGGGACACCCTCCTACGAGCAGTACTTC

V gene: TRBV5-4
D gene: TRBD1
J gene: TRBJ2-1
clone size: NA
CDR3 protein: CASSLPITGAGDEQFF
CDR3 DNA: TGTGCCAGCAGCTTACCGATCACAGGGGCCGGTGATGAGCAGTTCTTC

V gene: TRBV5-1
D gene: NA
J gene: TRBJ2-2
clone size: few
CDR3 protein: CASSWPPGARSVGELFF
CDR3 DNA: TGCGCCAGCAGCTGGCCCCCGGGGGCCCGCTCGGTCGGGGAGCTGTTTTTT

V gene: TRBV14
D gene: TRBD2
J gene: TRBJ2-1
clone size: NA
CDR3 protein: CASSRRVTSEYNEQFF
CDR3 DNA: TGTGCCAGCAGCCGAAGAGTTACTAGCGAGTACAATGAGCAGTTCTTC

V gene: TRBV19
D gene: TRBD1
J gene: TRBJ1-1
clone size: NA
CDR3 protein: CASSISGPWDSFNTEAFF
CDR3 DNA: TGTGCCAGTAGTATATCGGGTCCCTGGGACAGCTTTAACACTGAAGCTTTCTTT

V gene: TRBV7-9
D gene: NA
J gene: TRBJ1-1
clone size: NA
CDR3 protein: CASSPQGGTEAFF
CDR3 DNA: TGTGCCAGCAGTCCACAGGGAGGCACTGAAGCTTTCTTT

V gene: TRBV5-4
D gene: NA
J gene: TRBJ1-2
clone size: NA
CDR3 protein: CASSLTRGEEGYTF
CDR3 DNA: TGTGCCAGCAGCTTGACGAGGGGGGAGGAGGGCTACACCTTC

V gene: TRBV19
D gene: NA
J gene: TRBJ2-5
clone size: NA
CDR3 protein: CATGDIARETQYF
CDR3 DNA: TGTGCCACTGGGGACATCGCCCGGGAGACCCAGTACTTC

V gene: TRBV28
D gene: NA
J gene: TRBJ1-2
clone size: NA
CDR3 protein: CATQQVSYGYTF
CDR3 DNA: TGTGCCACCCAACAGGTTTCCTATGGCTACACCTTC

V gene: TRBV11-2
D gene: NA
J gene: TRBJ2-6
clone size: NA
CDR3 protein: CASSDLGVFGANVLTF
CDR3 DNA: TGTGCCAGCAGCGATCTGGGCGTTTTTGGGGCCAACGTCCTGACTTTC

V gene: TRBV2
D gene: NA
J gene: TRBJ2-7
clone size: NA
CDR3 protein: CASPTKHF
CDR3 DNA: TGTGCCAGCCCGACAAAGCACTTC

V gene: TRBV18
D gene: NA
J gene: TRBJ2-4
clone size: once
CDR3 protein: CASSVQDSHVIQYF
CDR3 DNA: TGTGCCAGCTCAGTCCAGGACTCCCACGTCATTCAGTACTTC

V gene: TRBV19
D gene: NA
J gene: TRBJ2-1
clone size: few
CDR3 protein: CASSFAPWNEQFF
CDR3 DNA: TGTGCCAGTAGTTTCGCGCCCTGGAATGAGCAGTTCTTC

V gene: TRBV5-1
D gene: NA
J gene: TRBJ1-6
clone size: NA
CDR3 protein: CASSLPTAGSPLHF
CDR3 DNA: TGCGCCAGCAGCTTGCCGACAGCAGGGTCACCCCTCCACTTT

V gene: TRBV3-1/TRBV3-2
D gene: TRBD1
J gene: TRBJ2-7
clone size: NA
CDR3 protein: CASGTGASEQYF
CDR3 DNA: TGTGCCAGCGGGACAGGGGCCTCCGAGCAGTACTTC

V gene: TRBV3-1/TRBV3-2
D gene: TRBD2
J gene: TRBJ2-1
clone size: NA
CDR3 protein: CASSQRSGGLGEQFF
CDR3 DNA: TGTGCCAGCAGCCAAAGATCGGGGGGTTTAGGTGAGCAGTTCTTC

V gene: TRBV19
D gene: NA
J gene: TRBJ2-3
clone size: NA
CDR3 protein: CASSPRTDTQYF
CDR3 DNA: TGTGCCAGTAGTCCTCGCACAGATACGCAGTATTTT

V gene: TRBV27
D gene: NA
J gene: TRBJ2-7
clone size: once
CDR3 protein: CASSLLATSYEQYF
CDR3 DNA: TGTGCCAGCAGTTTATTAGCCACTTCCTACGAGCAGTACTTC

V gene: TRBV2
D gene: TRBD2
J gene: TRBJ2-3
clone size: NA
CDR3 protein: CASSDGAPGGDTQYF
CDR3 DNA: TGTGCCAGCAGTGATGGGGCCCCGGGGGGAGATACGCAGTATTTT

V gene: TRBV19
D gene: NA
J gene: TRBJ2-6
clone size: NA
CDR3 protein: CASSGVAGANVLTF
CDR3 DNA: TGTGCCAGTAGTGGAGTTGCTGGGGCCAACGTCCTGACTTTC

V gene: TRBV15
D gene: NA
J gene: TRBJ2-6
clone size: NA
CDR3 protein: CATSREGSSGANVLTF
CDR3 DNA: TGTGCCACCAGCAGAGAGGGGTCCTCTGGGGCCAACGTCCTGACTTTC

V gene: TRBV11-3
D gene: TRBD2
J gene: TRBJ2-1
clone size: NA
CDR3 protein: CASSLGVTSGTEQFF
CDR3 DNA: TGTGCCAGCAGCTTAGGGGTGACTAGCGGGACAGAGCAGTTCTTC

V gene: TRBV5-1
D gene: NA
J gene: TRBJ1-3
clone size: NA
CDR3 protein: CASSPRGGPGGNTIYF
CDR3 DNA: TGCGCCAGCAGCCCCCGCGGGGGGCCGGGTGGAAACACCATATATTTT

V gene: TRBV6-5
D gene: TRBD1
J gene: TRBJ1-2
clone size: NA
CDR3 protein: CASSYSGTGANYGYTF
CDR3 DNA: TGTGCCAGCAGTTACTCAGGGACAGGGGCTAACTATGGCTACACCTTC

V gene: TRBV9
D gene: NA
J gene: TRBJ2-1
clone size: NA
CDR3 protein: CASSVEWDGLTNEQFF
CDR3 DNA: TGTGCCAGCAGCGTAGAATGGGACGGACTCACCAATGAGCAGTTCTTC

V gene: TRBV24-1
D gene: TRBD1
J gene: TRBJ2-6
clone size: NA
CDR3 protein: CATSDRDRGSGANVLTF
CDR3 DNA: TGTGCCACCAGTGATAGGGACAGGGGGTCTGGGGCCAACGTCCTGACTTTC

V gene: TRBV7-2
D gene: NA
J gene: TRBJ1-2
clone size: NA
CDR3 protein: CASLSSGAGYTF
CDR3 DNA: TGTGCCAGCCTAAGCTCGGGTGCTGGCTACACCTTC

V gene: TRBV29-1
D gene: TRBD1
J gene: TRBJ1-4
clone size: NA
CDR3 protein: CSVGTGPEKLFF
CDR3 DNA: TGCAGCGTAGGGACAGGGCCTGAAAAACTGTTTTTT

V gene: TRBV28
D gene: NA
J gene: TRBJ2-7
clone size: NA
CDR3 protein: CASSLFGGEQYF
CDR3 DNA: TGTGCCAGCAGTTTATTTGGAGGCGAGCAGTACTTC

V gene: TRBV6-2/TRBV6-3
D gene: TRBD1
J gene: TRBJ1-6
clone size: once
CDR3 protein: CASSIPGQYNSPLHF
CDR3 DNA: TGTGCCAGCAGTATACCGGGACAGTATAATTCACCCCTCCACTTT

V gene: TRBV5-8
D gene: NA
J gene: TRBJ1-2
clone size: NA
CDR3 protein: CASSLVAPDYGYTF
CDR3 DNA: TGTGCCAGCAGCTTGGTTGCACCGGACTATGGCTACACCTTC

V gene: TRBV6-5
D gene: TRBD1
J gene: TRBJ1-1
clone size: once
CDR3 protein: CASRNRGITEAFF
CDR3 DNA: TGTGCCAGCAGGAACAGGGGAATCACTGAAGCTTTCTTT

V gene: TRBV7-9
D gene: TRBD2
J gene: TRBJ2-1
clone size: few
CDR3 protein: CASSLGMNSGGSSYNEQFF
CDR3 DNA: TGTGCCAGCAGCTTAGGAATGAATAGCGGGGGGAGCTCCTACAATGAGCAGTTCTTC

V gene: TRBV28
D gene: NA
J gene: TRBJ2-7
clone size: NA
CDR3 protein: CASSFRLESYEQYF
CDR3 DNA: TGTGCCAGCAGTTTTAGACTTGAGAGCTACGAGCAGTACTTC

V gene: TRBV7-9
D gene: TRBD1
J gene: TRBJ1-4
clone size: NA
CDR3 protein: CASSPGTGGEKLFF
CDR3 DNA: TGTGCCAGCAGCCCCGGGACAGGGGGTGAAAAACTGTTTTTT

V gene: TRBV29-1
D gene: NA
J gene: TRBJ2-1
clone size: NA
CDR3 protein: CSVPRVDRTYNEQFF
CDR3 DNA: TGCAGCGTCCCCCGGGTGGACCGTACCTACAATGAGCAGTTCTTC

V gene: TRBV12-3/TRBV12-4
D gene: NA
J gene: TRBJ2-3
clone size: NA
CDR3 protein: CASSGSTDTQYF
CDR3 DNA: TGTGCCAGCTCCGGCAGCACAGATACGCAGTATTTT

V gene: TRBV5-5
D gene: TRBD2
J gene: TRBJ2-1
clone size: once
CDR3 protein: CASSPGLAEETDEQFF
CDR3 DNA: TGTGCCAGCAGCCCGGGACTAGCGGAGGAGACGGATGAGCAGTTCTTC